The rows below give T cell receptor beta chains drawn from one sample of a study of regulatory dendritic cells for organ transplantation. Sequencing used immunoSEQ multiplex PCR; TCRdb keeps in-frame clones, though not all of them. This sample carries over 10,000 clones, around three fifths of them seen once, and the ten largest clones take more than 0.95%. No antigen is known for these receptors. Sample: naive CD8+ T cells from blood cultured with dendritic cells. The receptors here all came from a human donor in good health. Both conserved end residues are trimmed from each CDR3.

TRBV19 | ASSNPWTLRREKLF
TRBV2 | AIPSGRANEQF
TRBV6-5 | ASSLAGGPGETQY
TRBV6-6 | ASSAILDEQF
TRBV27 | ASSAGTEPYNEQF
TRBV11-2 | ASSLPAYEQY
TRBV20-1 | SASWGGTQY
TRBV7-8 | ASSIRQGSYNEQF
TRBV4-2 | ASSQSGTSGDEQY
TRBV9 | ASSVGDRATYNSPLH
TRBV4-3 | ASSLGTVSYEQY
TRBV19 | ASSDTPNTEAF
TRBV10-3 | AISEPGQGPNEKLF
TRBV9 | ASSVVPRGRGSTDTQY
TRBV29-1 | SVVGSGGHSYNEQF
TRBV27 | ASSTRDISTTNEKLF
TRBV4-1 | ASSPGQGLPNEKLF
TRBV7-9 | ASRLLAGDTGELF
TRBV15 | ATSQDRGLSEAF
TRBV7-2 | ASRSIANYGYT
TRBV10-2 | ASSESVGAGETQY
TRBV9 | ASSPSGTPNYEQY
TRBV9 | ASSTRFRDFRTDTQY
TRBV27 | ASSLWQNTDTQY
TRBV7-9 | ASSFPGSGVSGNTIY
TRBV27 | ASSPYPGLNTGELF
TRBV4-3 | ASSPMYGGELF
TRBV11-2 | ASSPWGGEQF
TRBV6-5 | ASSYNEGGNSPLH
TRBV9 | ASARGGLNVQPQH
TRBV7-9 | ASSLDAGANNEQF
TRBV9 | ASSEGGFGDTQY
TRBV11-3 | ASSSGQGPSYEQY
TRBV5-1 | ASSLVSYRGHVDTQY
TRBV4-1 | ASSPQGAEAF
TRBV5-1 | ASSAGTGPSYEQY
TRBV12-5 | ASGLAGGSTDTQY
TRBV7-9 | ASSLGTAFNYGYT
TRBV27 | ASSNGGINQPQH